This T cell receptor (beta chain) comes out of a study of prognosis after radiotherapy for stage I lung cancer. Whole-study findings and limits: Reports indicated that TRBV and TRBJ gene usage differed between patients with and without metastases, including differences in roughly 10 V and a couple of J genes after SBRT.

This clonotype was counted ten times or more. Antigen specificity is unknown. Two-round multiplex PCR on genomic DNA was the method by which TCR beta CDR3 was amplified. Each TRBV and TRBJ gene had its own primer in the first PCR round. Universal primers primed the second round of PCR. A single record per CDR3 protein comes from TCRdb applying MiXCR to the multiplex PCR reads. The top ten clones hold 60% to 65% of a sample with about 24,000 distinct CDR3 sequences, 35% to 40% of them seen once. The sequence came from a donor over 45 with non-small cell lung cancer. Sequencing was performed on PBMCs, taken before or after stereotactic body radiation therapy (not recorded which).

The CDR3 DNA follows: TGCAGTGCTAGAGTTCTCCCGAACACTGAAGCTTTCTTT. Translated, it gives CSARVLPNTEAFF. The V and J genes are TRBV20-1 and TRBJ1-1; unclear D gene. The germline gives CDR1 DFQATT, CDR2 SNEGSKA (reference sequence). The CDR3 length is 13 residues. Trimming stripped 1 base from V and 1 base from J, with 7 bases between.